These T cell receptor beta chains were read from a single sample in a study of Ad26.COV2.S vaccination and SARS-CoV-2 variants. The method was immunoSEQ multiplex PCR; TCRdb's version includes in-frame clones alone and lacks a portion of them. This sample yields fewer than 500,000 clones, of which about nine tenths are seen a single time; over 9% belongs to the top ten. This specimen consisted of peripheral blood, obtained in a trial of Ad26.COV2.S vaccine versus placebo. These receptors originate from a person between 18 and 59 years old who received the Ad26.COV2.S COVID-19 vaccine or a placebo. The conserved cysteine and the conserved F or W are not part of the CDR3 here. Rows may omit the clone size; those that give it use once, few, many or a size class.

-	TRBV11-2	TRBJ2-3	ASSLVLARTDTQY
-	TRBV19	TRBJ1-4	ASAPRGAIHNEKLF
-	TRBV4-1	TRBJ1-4	ASSQDGFSSEKLF
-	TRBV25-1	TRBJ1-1	ASSDTGALNTEAF
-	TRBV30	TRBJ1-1	AYDDRLNTEAF
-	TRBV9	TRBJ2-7	ASSVGSGDNEQY
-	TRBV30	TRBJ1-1	AWGIGQGRVEAF
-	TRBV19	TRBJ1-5	ASSITGAGNQPQH
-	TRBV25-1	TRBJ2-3	ASSAAGTLITDTQY
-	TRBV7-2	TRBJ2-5	ASSIGTSGILQETQY
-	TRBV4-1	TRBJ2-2	ASSRRAGVGTGELF
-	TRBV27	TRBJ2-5	ASSLSSPRETQY
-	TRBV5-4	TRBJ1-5	ASSPYPGQGPNQPQH
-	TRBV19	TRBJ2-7	ASSPAVSYEQY
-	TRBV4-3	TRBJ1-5	ASSQDNGPSQPQH
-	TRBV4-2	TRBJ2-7	ASSHGDGTYEQY
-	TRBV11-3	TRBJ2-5	ASSSGLSQETQY
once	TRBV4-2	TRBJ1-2	ASSQEMSGLNYGYT
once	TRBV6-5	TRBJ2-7	ASSYSSRTDEQY
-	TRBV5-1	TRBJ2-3	ASRLIGTGSTDTQY
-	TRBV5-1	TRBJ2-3	ASSSGLAGVDTQY
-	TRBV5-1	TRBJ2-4	ASSSGALRNIQY
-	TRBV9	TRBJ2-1	ASSVAEAGREQF
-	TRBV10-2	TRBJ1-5	ASSESGSSQPQH
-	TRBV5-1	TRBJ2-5	ASSLGQSQETQY
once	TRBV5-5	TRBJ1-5	ASSLTGLNSNQPQH
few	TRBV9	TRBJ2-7	ASSPQAGLPYEQY
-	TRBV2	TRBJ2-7	ASTDRVEGFGSYEQY
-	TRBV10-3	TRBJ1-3	AISGGQGSGNTIY
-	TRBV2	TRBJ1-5	ASSGQLQPQH
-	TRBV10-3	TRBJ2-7	AISAQKSYEQY
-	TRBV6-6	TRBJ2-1	ASLSGGYNEQF
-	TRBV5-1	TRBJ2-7	ASSAAQGAYEQY
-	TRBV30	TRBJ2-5	AWSRTRYQETQY
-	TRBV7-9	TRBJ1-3	ASSFESSGNTIY
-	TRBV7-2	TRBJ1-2	ASSLSRVDGYT
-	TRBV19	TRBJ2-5	ASSRTGTFQETQY
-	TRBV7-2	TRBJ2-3	ASSFGWDTQY
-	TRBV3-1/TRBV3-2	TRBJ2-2	ASSQALAGGATGELF
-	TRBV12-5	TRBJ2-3	ASGGQGGSDTQY
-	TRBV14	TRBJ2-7	ASSQGLSSIYEQY
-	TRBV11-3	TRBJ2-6	ASSPSPMGQGSGANVLT